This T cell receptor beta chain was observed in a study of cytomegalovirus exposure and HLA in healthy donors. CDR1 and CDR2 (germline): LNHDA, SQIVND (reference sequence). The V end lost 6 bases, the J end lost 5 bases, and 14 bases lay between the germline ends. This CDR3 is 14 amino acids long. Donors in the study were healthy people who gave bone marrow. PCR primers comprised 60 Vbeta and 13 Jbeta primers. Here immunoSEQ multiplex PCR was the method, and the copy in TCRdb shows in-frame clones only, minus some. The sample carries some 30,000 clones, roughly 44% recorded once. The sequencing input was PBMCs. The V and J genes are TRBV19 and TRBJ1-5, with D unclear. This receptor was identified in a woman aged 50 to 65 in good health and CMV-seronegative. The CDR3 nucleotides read TGTGCCAGTAGGAAGGTGGTGCGGGATCAGCCCCAGCATTTT. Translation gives CASRKVVRDQPQHF.